The 3 T cell receptor beta chains given below trace back to one sample, sequenced in a study of cytomegalovirus exposure and HLA in healthy donors. Profiled with immunoSEQ multiplex PCR; TCRdb holds only in-frame clones, not every one. The profile shows approximately 160,000 clones, approximately 96% of them singletons. The sequencing input was PBMCs. These TCRs come from a young woman in good health and CMV-seronegative.

V is TRBV2 and J is TRBJ1-2; 8 positions agree with TRBD1. CDR3 length: 15 amino acids. J gave up 5 bases and V 7 bases, and 12 bases lay outside the gene matches. The V gene's germline CDR1 is SNHLY and CDR2 FYNNEI. The CDR3 is CASTYAGTGGYGYTF. In DNA form, the CDR3 reads TGTGCCAGCACCTACGCCGGGACAGGAGGGTATGGCTACACCTTC.

V usage is TRBV4-2 and J usage is TRBJ1-3; no clear D gene. The CDR3 consists of 18 residues. CDR1 LGHNA and CDR2 YNFKEQ come from the germline V gene. Trimming shortened V by 1 base and J by 0 bases, and 16 bases separated the two germline ends. In DNA form, the CDR3 reads TGTGCCAGCAGCCAAGTTCATCTAGTCTCAGACTCTGGAAACACCATATATTTT. Amino acid sequence: CASSQVHLVSDSGNTIYF.

The rearrangement links TRBV5-4 to TRBJ1-1; D unresolved. The CDR3 contains 13 residues. Germline-derived CDR1 and CDR2 are SGHNT and YYREEE (reference sequence). Trimming took off 4 bases at V and 2 bases at J, with 9 bases between the two ends. As DNA, the CDR3 is TGTGCCAGCAGCCCCGACTTAAACACTGAAGCTTTCTTT. Translation gives CASSPDLNTEAFF.